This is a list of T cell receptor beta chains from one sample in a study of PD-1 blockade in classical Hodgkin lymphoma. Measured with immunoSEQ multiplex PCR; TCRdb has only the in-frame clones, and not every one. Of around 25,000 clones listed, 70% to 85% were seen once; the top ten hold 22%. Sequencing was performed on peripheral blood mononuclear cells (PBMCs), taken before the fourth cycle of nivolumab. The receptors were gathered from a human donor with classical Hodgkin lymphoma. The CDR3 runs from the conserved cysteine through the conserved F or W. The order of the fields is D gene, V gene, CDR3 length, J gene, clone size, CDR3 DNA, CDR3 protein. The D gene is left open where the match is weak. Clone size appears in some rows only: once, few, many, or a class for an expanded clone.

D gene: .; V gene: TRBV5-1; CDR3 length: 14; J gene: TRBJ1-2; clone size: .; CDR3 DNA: TGCGCCAGCAGCCCTGGGGTAACTAACTATGGCTACACCTTC; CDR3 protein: CASSPGVTNYGYTF
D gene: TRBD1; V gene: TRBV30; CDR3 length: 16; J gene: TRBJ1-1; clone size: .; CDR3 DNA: TGTGCCTGGAGAGGGTCGGGGACAGTCATGAACACTGAAGCTTTCTTT; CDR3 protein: CAWRGSGTVMNTEAFF
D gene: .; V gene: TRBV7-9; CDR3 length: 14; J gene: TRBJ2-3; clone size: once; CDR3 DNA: TGTGCCAGCAGCCAGCCGGGCAACACAGATACGCAGTATTTT; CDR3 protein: CASSQPGNTDTQYF
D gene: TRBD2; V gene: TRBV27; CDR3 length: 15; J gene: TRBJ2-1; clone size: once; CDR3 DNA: TGTGCCAGCAGGGCCTGGCGGGAGGGCGGGAATGAGCAGTTCTTC; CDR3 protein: CASRAWREGGNEQFF
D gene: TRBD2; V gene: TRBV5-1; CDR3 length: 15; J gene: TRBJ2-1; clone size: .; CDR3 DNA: TGCGCCAGCAGCAAGCTAGCGGCATCCTACAATGAGCAGTTCTTC; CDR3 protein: CASSKLAASYNEQFF
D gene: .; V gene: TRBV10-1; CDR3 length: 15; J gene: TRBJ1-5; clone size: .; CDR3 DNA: TGCGCCAGCAGTTCGGGGTTTTATAGCAATCAGCCCCAGCATTTT; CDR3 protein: CASSSGFYSNQPQHF
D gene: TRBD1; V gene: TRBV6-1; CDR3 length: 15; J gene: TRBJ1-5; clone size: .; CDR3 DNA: TGTGCCAGCAGCCCCCCCCCAACAGGGGATCAGCCCCAGCATTTT; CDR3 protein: CASSPPPTGDQPQHF
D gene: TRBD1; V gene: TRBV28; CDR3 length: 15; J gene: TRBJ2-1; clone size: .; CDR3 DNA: TGTGCCAGCAGCTCCGGGACAGGGCCATACAATGAGCAGTTCTTC; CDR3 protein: CASSSGTGPYNEQFF
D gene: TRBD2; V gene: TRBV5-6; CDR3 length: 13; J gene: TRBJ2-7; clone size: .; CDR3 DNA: TGTGCCAGCAGATCGGGGGGTCTTTACGAGCAGTACTTC; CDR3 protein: CASRSGGLYEQYF
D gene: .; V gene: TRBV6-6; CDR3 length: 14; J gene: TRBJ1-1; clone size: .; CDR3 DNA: TGTGCCAGCAGTTATCCGGCGGAGAACACTGAAGCTTTCTTT; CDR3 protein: CASSYPAENTEAFF
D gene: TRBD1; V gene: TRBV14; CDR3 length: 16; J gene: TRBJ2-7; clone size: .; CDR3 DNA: TGTGCCAGCAGCCAGTATTCAGGGGGCGAAGTGCACGAGCAGTACTTC; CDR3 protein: CASSQYSGGEVHEQYF
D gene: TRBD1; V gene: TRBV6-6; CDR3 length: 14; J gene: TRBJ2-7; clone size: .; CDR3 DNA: TGTGCCAGCACACCACCGGGACAGTCGTACGAGCAGTACTTC; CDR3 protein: CASTPPGQSYEQYF
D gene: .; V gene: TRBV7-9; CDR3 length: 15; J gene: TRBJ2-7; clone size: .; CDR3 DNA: TGTGCCAGCAGCTTACTGTCAGGGGCTATCTACGAGCAGTACTTC; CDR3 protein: CASSLLSGAIYEQYF
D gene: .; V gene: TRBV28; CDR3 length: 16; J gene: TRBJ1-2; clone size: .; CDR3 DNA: TGTGCCAGCAGTTTGCCAGGCACGGGGGAGATCTATGGCTACACCTTC; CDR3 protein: CASSLPGTGEIYGYTF
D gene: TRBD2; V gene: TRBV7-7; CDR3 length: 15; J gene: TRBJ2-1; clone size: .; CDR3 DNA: TGTGCCAGCAGCGACGGGACTAGCGGGAACAATGAGCAGTTCTTC; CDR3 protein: CASSDGTSGNNEQFF
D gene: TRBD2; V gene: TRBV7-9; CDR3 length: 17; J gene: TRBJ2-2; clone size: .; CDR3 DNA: TGTGCCAGCAGCCAGGGGACTAGCGGGCGGGGCACCGGGGAGCTGTTTTTT; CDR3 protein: CASSQGTSGRGTGELFF
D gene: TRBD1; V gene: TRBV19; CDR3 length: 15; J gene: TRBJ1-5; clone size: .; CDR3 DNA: TGTGCCAGTAGTACTTACAGGGGTGGCAATCAGCCCCAGCATTTT; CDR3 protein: CASSTYRGGNQPQHF
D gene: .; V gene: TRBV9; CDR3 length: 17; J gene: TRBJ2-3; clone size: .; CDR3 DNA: TGTGCCAGCAGCTCCCCTAGCAGTCGGGGAGTGTCAGATACGCAGTATTTT; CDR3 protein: CASSSPSSRGVSDTQYF
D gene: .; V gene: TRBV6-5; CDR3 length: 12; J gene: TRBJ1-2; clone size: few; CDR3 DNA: TGTGCCAGCAGTTATCAAGGGTATGGCTACACCTTC; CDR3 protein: CASSYQGYGYTF
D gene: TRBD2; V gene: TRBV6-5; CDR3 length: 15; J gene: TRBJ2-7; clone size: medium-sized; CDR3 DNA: TGTGCCAGCACAATGAGGGCGGGAGGCGTGGGCGAGCAGTACTTC; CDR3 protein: CASTMRAGGVGEQYF
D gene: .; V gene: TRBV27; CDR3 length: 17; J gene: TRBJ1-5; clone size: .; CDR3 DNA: TGTGCCAGCAGCCGGGGGACGGAATCTTTTAGCAATCAGCCCCAGCATTTT; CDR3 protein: CASSRGTESFSNQPQHF
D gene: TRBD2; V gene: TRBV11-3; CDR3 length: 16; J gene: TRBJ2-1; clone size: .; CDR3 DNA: TGTGCCAGCAGCCCCTCCGGGACTAGCCGCCACAATGAGCAGTTCTTC; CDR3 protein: CASSPSGTSRHNEQFF
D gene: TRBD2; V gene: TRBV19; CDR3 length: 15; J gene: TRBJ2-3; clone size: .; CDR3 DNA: TGTGCCAGTAGTATGTCTAGCGGGAGGACAGATACGCAGTATTTT; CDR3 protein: CASSMSSGRTDTQYF
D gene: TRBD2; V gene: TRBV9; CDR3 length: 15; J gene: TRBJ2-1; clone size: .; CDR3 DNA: TGTGCCAGCAGCGTAGGAGCGGGGGCCTACAATGAGCAGTTCTTC; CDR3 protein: CASSVGAGAYNEQFF
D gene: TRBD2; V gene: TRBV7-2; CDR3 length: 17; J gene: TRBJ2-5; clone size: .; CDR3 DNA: TGTGCCAGCAGCTTAATCCGACTAGCGGGAGGGCCCGAGACCCAGTACTTC; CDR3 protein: CASSLIRLAGGPETQYF
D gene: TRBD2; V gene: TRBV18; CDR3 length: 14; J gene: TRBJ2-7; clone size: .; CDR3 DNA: TGTGCCAGCTCACCGTCTAGCGGGAGAGGACAGCAGTACTTC; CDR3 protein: CASSPSSGRGQQYF
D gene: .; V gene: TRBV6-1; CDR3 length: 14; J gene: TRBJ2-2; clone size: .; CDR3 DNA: TGTGCCAGCAGTGGTAAATCAGGGCCCGGGGAGCTGTTTTTT; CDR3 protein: CASSGKSGPGELFF
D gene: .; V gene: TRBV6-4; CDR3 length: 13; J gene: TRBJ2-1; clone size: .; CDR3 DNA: TGTGCCAGCGCGGAAGGTGGGGAAAATGAGCAGTTCTTC; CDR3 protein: CASAEGGENEQFF
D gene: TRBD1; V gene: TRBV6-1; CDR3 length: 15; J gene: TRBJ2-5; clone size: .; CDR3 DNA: TGTGCCAGCAGACAACAGGGGGCGCTTTCAGAGACCCAGTACTTC; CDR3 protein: CASRQQGALSETQYF
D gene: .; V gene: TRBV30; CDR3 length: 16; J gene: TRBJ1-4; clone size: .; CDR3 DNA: TGTGCCCGGGGGGCCAGTGGTGGAAAGGTTAATGAAAAACTGTTTTTT; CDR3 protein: CARGASGGKVNEKLFF
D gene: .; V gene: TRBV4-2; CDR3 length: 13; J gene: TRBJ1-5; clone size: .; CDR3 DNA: TGTGCCAGCAGCCCTGGGGGAGATCAGCCCCAGCATTTT; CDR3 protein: CASSPGGDQPQHF